This T cell receptor (beta chain) was sequenced during a study of cytomegalovirus exposure and HLA in healthy donors. The study ran its PCR with 60 Vbeta and 13 Jbeta primers. Here immunoSEQ multiplex PCR was the method, and the copy in TCRdb shows in-frame clones only, minus some. This sample carries around 130,000 clones, 70% to 85% of them seen once, and the ten largest clones take about 2.4%. Whole-study findings and limits: Presence/absence results assume similar sequencing depth per donor, which may not hold. Reportedly, cytomegalovirus status was diagnosed with high sensitivity and specificity. Accurate prediction of HLA-A and HLA-B alleles (for most subjects) was reportedly achieved from TCR beta sequences. In an earlier analysis, about 87% or about 30%: the productive usage of most TCR beta V segments.

There are 16 residues in the CDR3. V lost 3 bases to trimming and J lost 8 bases; unmatched junction nucleotides: 14. Per germline, CDR1 MNHNS and CDR2 SASEGT. Notes on this clone: Its specificity is unknown.

The chain carries TRBV6-1 and TRBJ2-3; 7 nucleotides agree with TRBD2. This TCR was recovered from a woman aged 60-70 years in good health and CMV-seropositive. The sequenced sample was PBMCs. CDR3 in DNA: TGTGCCAGCAGTGACCAAGCGGGGTCCCGGTCAGCTACGCAGTATTTT. Translation gives CASSDQAGSRSATQYF.